A single sample is the source of the 16 T cell receptor beta chains below, sequenced in a study of blood T cell repertoires in COVID-19. Assay: immunoSEQ multiplex PCR; the TCRdb copy retains only in-frame clones and omits some. The sample comprises some 370,000 clones, around 83% of which are singletons, and approximately 5% rests with the top ten. The sample taken for sequencing was PBMCs or T cells enriched from blood (not recorded which). These receptors came from a woman between 45 and 65 years old who had recovered from COVID-19.

The genes are TRBV6-2 or TRBV6-3 and TRBJ1-5; D call uncertain. The CDR3 has 13 residues. Deletions cut 1 base from V and 5 bases from J, with 6 bases between. Germline V gene data show CDR1 as MNHEY and CDR2 as SVGEGT. CDR3: CASSYLPDQPQHF. The CDR3 nucleotides read TGTGCCAGCAGTTACTTGCCGGATCAGCCCCAGCATTTT.

This chain uses TRBV7-3 with TRBJ2-2, with unresolved D. The CDR3 spans 19 residues. CDR1 SGHTA and CDR2 FQGTGA come from the germline V gene. V lost 5 bases to trimming and J lost 5 bases, with 27 bases between them. This chain's CDR3 is CASSLNPGRSPVWTGELFF. CDR3 nucleotides: TGTGCCAGCAGCCTCAACCCAGGTCGCAGTCCGGTTTGGACCGGGGAGCTGTTTTTT.

As for this clone: This specimen includes other DNA sequences encoding the same CDR3. DNA for the CDR3: TGTGCCAGCAGCCTCCGACAGGGAACTCAGCCCCAGCATTTT. Translation: CASSLRQGTQPQHF. V is TRBV7-2 and J is TRBJ1-5; 7 bases are shared with TRBD1. Germline V gives CDR1 SGHTA, CDR2 FQGNSA. The CDR3 runs 14 residues. V lost 5 bases and J lost 6; bases outside the gene matches: 7.

This chain links TRBV14 with TRBJ2-5; 7 nucleotides line up with TRBD2. Germline CDR1 is SGHDN and CDR2 is FVKESK. Trimming took 4 bases from V and 2 from J; bases not matched to a gene: 4. The length of the CDR3 is 14 residues. The CDR3, as DNA: TGTGCCAGCAGCCCCCGGGGGGTTCAAGAGACCCAGTACTTC. It is translated as CASSPRGVQETQYF. The full variable domain, its missing parts supplied by reference TRBV14 and TRBJ2-5, is EAGVTQFPSHSVIEKGQTVTLRCDPISGHDNLYWYRRVMGKEIKFLLHFVKESKQDESGMPNNRFLAERTGGTYSTLKVQPAELEDSGVYFCASSPRGVQETQYFGPGTRLLVL.

The genes are TRBV30 and TRBJ2-3; TRBD2 aligns across 11 bases. The V segment lost 0 bases and the J segment 6 bases; nucleotides outside the gene matches: 5. The CDR3 has 15 residues. CDR1 and CDR2 (germline): GTSNPN, SVGIG (reference sequence). The CDR3 here is CAWSVQSSGGDTQYF. As DNA, the CDR3 is TGTGCCTGGAGTGTACAGTCTAGCGGGGGGGATACGCAGTATTTT.

This clone was counted ten times or more. The chain couples TRBV5-1 to TRBJ1-4, with TRBD1 as a possible D gene (6 bases). V was clipped by 4 bases and J by 8 bases, with 18 bases between them. Germline CDR1 is SGHRS and CDR2 is YFSETQ. The CDR3 sequence is 15 residues long. The CDR3 DNA follows: TGCGCCAGCAGCCCCGGGACCCTCCAGGGGGAAAAACTGTTTTTT. It specifies CASSPGTLQGEKLFF.

J is TRBJ2-1 and V is TRBV18, with 9 bases fitting TRBD1. The CDR3 runs 17 residues. CDR1 and CDR2 (germline): KGHSH, LQKENI. J lost 0 bases, V lost 1 base, and 4 bases had no gene match. The chain's CDR3 is CASSPRTGAGSYNEQFF. The CDR3 DNA reads TGTGCCAGCTCACCACGGACAGGGGCGGGCTCCTACAATGAGCAGTTCTTC.

The V call is TRBV6-5, the J call TRBJ2-5, with TRBD2 matching 10 bases. Losses at the gene ends were 0 bases for V and 3 bases for J; bases not matched to a gene: 1. Germline V gene sequence: CDR1 MNHEY, CDR2 SVGAGI. The CDR3 consists of 15 residues. The CDR3 sequence is CASSYSLAGEETQYF. The CDR3 bases are TGTGCCAGCAGTTACTCGCTAGCGGGGGAAGAGACCCAGTACTTC.

The chain joins TRBV13 to TRBJ1-1; no reliable D call. The V end lost 5 bases, the J end lost 0 bases, and 13 bases lay between the germline ends. CDR1 is PRHDT and CDR2 is FYEKMQ in the germline V gene (reference sequence). CDR3 length: 15 residues. DNA of the CDR3: TGTGCCAGCAGCCCCAACCCGTACATGAACACTGAAGCTTTCTTT. Translating it yields CASSPNPYMNTEAFF.

This chain connects TRBV19 to TRBJ2-2; 8 bases agree with TRBD2. Germline CDR1 and CDR2: LNHDA and SQIVND (reference sequence). V shed 6 bases and J 0 bases; nucleotides not matched to a gene: 6. The CDR3 has 16 residues. The CDR3 reads CASRPGLASNTGELFF. CDR3 nucleotide sequence: TGTGCCAGTAGGCCAGGACTAGCCTCGAACACCGGGGAGCTGTTTTTT.

The rearrangement links TRBV5-5 to TRBJ1-2, with TRBD1 identical over 8 bases. The CDR3 spans 16 residues. The V gene end was trimmed by 0 bases and the J gene end by 5 bases; junction bases not matched to a gene: 9. Germline loops: CDR1 SGHKS, CDR2 YYEKEE (reference sequence). DNA of the CDR3: TGTGCCAGCAGCTTGGGGAGGGGTCAGGGGGCTTATGGCTACACCTTC. Amino acids: CASSLGRGQGAYGYTF.

The rearrangement uses TRBV7-2 and TRBJ2-3; D remains ambiguous. The CDR3 has 13 amino acids. Per germline, CDR1 SGHTA and CDR2 FQGNSA. Trimming stripped 6 bases from V and 10 bases from J, with 17 bases between. CDR3: CASSSTPFSAQYF. CDR3 sequence (DNA): TGTGCCAGCAGTTCTACTCCCTTTTCCGCGCAGTATTTT.

The chain joins TRBV5-1 to TRBJ1-4, with a weak D call TRBD1 (5 bases). Trimming removed 4 bases from V and 3 bases from J, with 13 bases in between. CDR1 is SGHRS and CDR2 is YFSETQ in the germline V gene. The CDR3 covers 15 residues. The CDR3 spells CASSPGGESNEKLFF. In DNA, the CDR3 is TGCGCCAGCAGCCCCGGAGGGGAATCTAATGAAAAACTGTTTTTT.

The rearrangement joins TRBV9 to TRBJ2-2; a weak D match, TRBD2 (6 bases). Germline CDR1 reads SGDLS; CDR2 reads YYNGEE. Trimming left V 1 base short and J 1 base short, with 8 bases between. The CDR3 is 15 amino acids. The CDR3 spells CASSVRERNTGELFF. DNA of the CDR3: TGTGCCAGCAGCGTACGGGAGCGGAACACCGGGGAGCTGTTTTTT.

The chain joins TRBV6-1 to TRBJ2-7; TRBD1 might be the D (6 bases). The CDR3 is 15 residues long. CDR1 and CDR2 from the germline V gene are MNHNS and SASEGT. Trimming removed 4 bases from V and 6 bases from J, with 19 bases in between. CDR3 residues: CASSGATGFSREQYF. In nucleotides, the CDR3 is TGTGCCAGCAGTGGAGCTACAGGGTTTAGTCGCGAGCAGTACTTC.

The chain employs TRBV5-1 and TRBJ2-1; TRBD1 matches 8 bases. The CDR3 runs 15 residues. Germline CDR1 and CDR2: SGHRS and YFSETQ. V gave up 2 bases and J gave up 7 bases; unmatched junction bases: 8. The CDR3 DNA follows: TGCGCCAGCAGCTTTAGACAGGGGCTAGCTAATGAGCAGTTCTTC. Translating gives CASSFRQGLANEQFF.